In this sample, the clone carrying this T cell receptor (beta chain) turned up a few times. Its antigen remains unidentified. These data are taken from a study of cytomegalovirus exposure and HLA in healthy donors. Study-wide context: A data release that came early held approximately 85 million unique TCRs from HLA-typed donors.

The study ran its PCR with 60 Vbeta and 13 Jbeta primers. Libraries were prepared by immunoSEQ multiplex PCR; TCRdb keeps only in-frame clonotypes and omits some of them. The sample yields around 190,000 clones, about 10% seen once. General study points: The study listed some 160 cytomegalovirus-associated TCR beta chains.

Trimming at V came to 5 bases and at J to 11 bases, leaving 11 bases not matched to a gene. Germline V CDR1 and CDR2: SEHNR, FQNEAQ (reference sequence). The CDR3 is 15 residues long. The chain combines TRBV7-9 with TRBJ1-4; TRBD1 matches at 10 bases. The clonotype originates from a woman under 40 in good health and CMV-seropositive. The sequenced sample consisted of PBMCs. Here the CDR3 DNA reads TGTGCCAGCAGCACGGACAGGGGGGGAACGGGGAAACTGTTTTTT. Its translation: CASSTDRGGTGKLFF.